This entry describes one T cell receptor (beta chain). Its antigen remains unidentified. No much larger clonotype is one base removed from it; base qualities were not supplied. The library was made by the immunoSEQ multiplex PCR assay. For the multiplex PCR, a mixture combining 60 forward primers for TCR Vbeta segments and 13 reverse primers for TCR Jbeta segments was used. The CDR3 region of rearranged TCR beta genes was amplified from genomic DNA with a multiplex PCR assay. The amplified TCR beta libraries were sequenced on the Illumina HiSeq System as 87-base-pair reads. The authors' pipeline ran thus. In a later analysis, tens of millions of unique TCR beta chains were counted across the 500 to 700 repertoires, and about 9.9 million of these chains were shared by at least two donors. A nearest-neighbor algorithm error-corrected the raw reads and collapsed the reads into unique sequences, merging closely related sequences to remove PCR and sequencing errors. CDR3 sequences were aligned to IMGT reference sequences to assign V, D and J gene segments. For a sequence to be retained, a match of at least six nucleotides to both a V gene segment and a J gene segment was required. A rearrangement counted as productive if the CDR3 had no stop codons and remained in frame with V and J, and every other rearrangement counted as non-productive. CDR3 was defined by IMGT convention, running from the second conserved V-encoded cysteine to the conserved J-encoded phenylalanine. In an earlier analysis of some 550 of the donors, sequences lacking an unambiguous match to a single V gene segment were excluded. An earlier analysis of several hundred of the donors classified V segments as functional when productive rearrangements were above 56.7% and as segregating when the standard deviation between donors was above 5%. A statistical classification framework was built for diagnosing cytomegalovirus status from the catalog of TCR beta chain sequences. In a later analysis, TCR nucleotide sequences were compared against IMGT/GENE-DB human TR gene sequences so that V and J genes could be assigned. A later analysis assigned CDR3 sequences and most-parsimonious VDJ recombination scenarios with the TCRdist pipeline. In a later analysis, every TCR beta chain was defined by the combination of its CDR3 amino acid sequence and its V-gene family, and reads without a unique V-gene family were dropped. A later analysis removed several hundred highly shared, low-generation-probability nucleotide sequences to deal with suspected cross-contamination and a sequencing artifact. A later analysis calculated a clonal expansion index for each public chain from normalized within-repertoire ranks of inferred template counts. In a later analysis, generation probabilities were computed using a VDJ recombination model fitted to out-of-frame rearrangements, and the results were checked against IGoR. A later analysis scored TCR-TCR, TCR-HLA and TCR-CMV co-occurrence with hypergeometric tests, applying a repertoire-size bias correction to TCR pairs. In a later analysis, false discovery rates were estimated by permuting HLA or CMV assignments 20 times. In a later analysis, co-occurring TCRs were grouped using DBSCAN, and TCRdist sequence similarity was added for clustering within HLA-allele-positive subsets. Repertoires with fewer than 30,000 or more than 120,000 public chains were left out of co-occurrence clustering, as were four to six repertoires with anomalous nucleotide sharing. Not all clones reach the TCRdb copy of this immuneACCESS table, which keeps in-frame sequences only. Checked studies attribute under half of the gap to unresolved V genes and leave the rest unexplained. V and J calls and clone size are as listed in that table; D and trimming were resolved from the DNA. The sample data list around 150,000 clones, and roughly 80% of these were observed just once. The top ten clones comprise approximately 4.5% of the sample.

This entry comes from a study of cytomegalovirus exposure and HLA in healthy donors (dated by TCRdb to 2016 to 2017). With respect to the entire study: According to an earlier analysis of around 600 of the donors, some 180 million T cells yielded 117 million unique TCR beta sequences and around 300 Gb of sequence data. An early release that covered about 600 HLA-typed donors contained approximately 320 gigabases of sequencing data and tens of millions of unique TCR sequences. The genetic ancestry cluster associated with self-reported Caucasian donors included over 65% of the 398 genotyped donors. The study aimed to test whether signatures of past pathogen exposure could be identified by cataloging public T cell receptors. Using immunosequencing, the study profiled T cell repertoires from about 650 subjects and related those repertoires to cytomegalovirus serostatus. A separate validation cohort of roughly 110 different subjects was used in addition to the roughly 670-subject first cohort. High-throughput TCR immunosequencing, statistical association of individual TCRs with disease status, and machine learning were combined to predict cytomegalovirus infection status. In a later analysis, previously published TCR beta repertoires from 500 to 750 donors were re-analyzed and high-resolution HLA genotyping was added so that TCR occurrence patterns could be studied. Rather than drawing on any new phenotypic data, the later analysis identified candidate immune exposures from TCR beta sequences and the way those sequences occurred across donors. An earlier analysis of about 600 of the donors used high-throughput TCR beta sequencing to judge whether each TCR beta V gene segment behaved as functional or pseudogenic. Donor age, sex, ethnicity and CMV serostatus were compiled together with the repertoire data. A later genetic analysis took genome-wide SNP genotypes for about 55% of the roughly 670 donors and used that subset as a discovery cohort. Every discovery cohort repertoire had been produced on one sequencing platform. HLA typing included class I and class II loci at four-digit resolution. Typing coverage differed by locus: A, B, C, DRB1 and DQB1 were typed in about 629-640 donors, DQA1 in 522, DPA1 in some 570, and DPB1 in approximately 450. A handful of DR-DQ haplotypes were handled as single units for association and clustering because linkage in the cohort was strong. On average, about 200,000 unique TCR beta nucleotide sequences were sequenced per donor among 398 genotyped donors of the cohort, with roughly 18% of those sequences being non-productive. What the authors observed across the whole study: HLA typing was unavailable for some donors at each locus, so association tests used only the typed subset. In a later genetic analysis, fewer N-insertions in productive TCRs were reported among donors in an Asian-associated ancestry cluster than the roughly 700-donor mean. Only TCR beta chains were sequenced in this cohort, and the absence of alpha or paired-chain data limited detectable features. In a later analysis, HLA-associated TCR beta chains showed more clonal expansion and lower generation probabilities than non-associated chains that were equally common. Most TCR sequences were observed very rarely across donors, whereas some public TCRs were present in many individuals. Presence/absence analyses assumed roughly uniform sequencing depth across donors, an assumption that may not hold. The sequencing pipeline was judged likely to have produced a cluster of highly shared sequence variants as a technical artifact. Correlated functional status among segregating V segments might reflect linkage disequilibrium, but an unknown experimental factor could not be ruled out. Some IMGT-functional V segments, including TRBV6-2 and TRBV6-3, could not be distinguished by the 87-base-pair reads and were therefore excluded. In the study, approximately 160 TCR beta chains were listed as associated with cytomegalovirus. Immune exposure information for the cohort was limited to CMV serostatus. The classifier was reported to diagnose cytomegalovirus status with high specificity and sensitivity in both the original cohort and the validation cohort. A further reported finding was that TCR beta sequences accurately predicted the HLA-A and HLA-B alleles for most subjects in the first cohort. A later analysis reported that several top co-occurrence clusters appeared linked to parvovirus B19, influenza, CMV and Epstein-Barr virus. Broadly in line with IMGT annotations, most TCR beta V segments showed up in productive rearrangements about 87% or about 30% of the time in an earlier analysis of under 700 of the donors. Strong co-occurrence of HLA alleles, especially DR and DQ, made assigning TCR associations to individual alleles difficult. The authors suggested that the approach could potentially be extended to other disease states and immunological phenotypes. In a later genetic analysis, a missense DCLRE1C variant was associated with V-gene and J-gene trimming of TCR beta chains, and the association was replicated in an independent cohort. A later analysis found that most CMV-associated TCR beta chains appeared HLA-restricted, with HLA associations seemingly driven largely by CMV exposure. Three of the identified cytomegalovirus-associated TCR beta chains were confirmed in vitro to be specific for cytomegalovirus antigens. A later analysis associated roughly 17,000 TCR beta sequences with specific HLA alleles at a false discovery rate of 0.05. The earlier analysis of about 600 of the donors excluded over 15 rarely observed V segments, including chromosome 9 orphons, because counts were too low. In a later analysis, the rate of TCR association differed among HLA loci, with DRB1 alleles having the most associated TCRs and HLA-C alleles having the fewest.

The germline V gene (reference sequence) provides CDR1 GTSNPN and CDR2 SVGIG. Its CDR3 holds 13 amino acids, cysteine through phenylalanine. Only the CDR3 portion is preserved as DNA: 39 bases, with reading frame beginning at the first base. Here V drops 2 bases and J drops 4 bases, and the junction holds 3 bases not matched to any gene. The cohort was made up of approximately 700 healthy bone marrow donors. All cohort members were sampled while nominally healthy, although unrecorded immune exposures were likely present. The donor tested CMV seronegative, placing the donor among the roughly 350 seronegative members of the cohort. Each donor provided a peripheral blood sample, and peripheral blood mononuclear cells were used for TCR beta sequencing. Genomic DNA extraction from the blood cell samples was performed with the Qiagen DNeasy Blood Extraction Kit.

Source material: PBMCs. The TCR was taken from a man in his thirties or forties in good health and CMV-seronegative. The sequence is built from TRBV30 and TRBJ1-2, with TRBD1 identical over 8 junction bases. CDR3 reads: CAWSTTGAYGYTF. The nucleotide sequence reads as follows: TGTGCCTGGAGTACGACAGGGGCCTATGGCTACACCTTC. The CDR3, completed at both ends by the reference TRBV30 and TRBJ1-2 genes, gives the full variable domain SQTIHQWPATLVQPVGSPLSLECTVEGTSNPNLYWYRQAAGRGLQLLFYSVGIGQISSEVPQNLSASRPQDRQFILSSKKLLLSDSGFYLCAWSTTGAYGYTFGSGTRLTVV.